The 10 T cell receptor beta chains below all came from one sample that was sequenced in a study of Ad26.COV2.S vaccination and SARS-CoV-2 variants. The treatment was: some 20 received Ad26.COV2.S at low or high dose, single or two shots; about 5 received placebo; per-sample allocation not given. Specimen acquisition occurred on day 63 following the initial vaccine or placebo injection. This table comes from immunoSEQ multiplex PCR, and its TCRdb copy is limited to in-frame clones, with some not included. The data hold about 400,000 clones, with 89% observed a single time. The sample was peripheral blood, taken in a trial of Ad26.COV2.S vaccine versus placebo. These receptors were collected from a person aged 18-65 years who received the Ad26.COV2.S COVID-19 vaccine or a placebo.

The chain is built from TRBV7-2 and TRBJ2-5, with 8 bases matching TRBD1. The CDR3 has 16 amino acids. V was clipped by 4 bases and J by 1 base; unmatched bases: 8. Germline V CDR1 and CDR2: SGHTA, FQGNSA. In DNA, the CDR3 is TGTGCCAGCAGCTCAAGAACAGGGGGTCTCCAAGAGACCCAGTACTTC. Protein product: CASSSRTGGLQETQYF.

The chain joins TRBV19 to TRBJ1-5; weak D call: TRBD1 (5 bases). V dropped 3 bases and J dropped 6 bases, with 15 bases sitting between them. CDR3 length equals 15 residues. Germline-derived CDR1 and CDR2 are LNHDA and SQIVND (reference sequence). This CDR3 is CASSMEGRQGQPQHF. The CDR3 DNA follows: TGTGCCAGTAGTATGGAGGGACGTCAGGGTCAGCCCCAGCATTTT.

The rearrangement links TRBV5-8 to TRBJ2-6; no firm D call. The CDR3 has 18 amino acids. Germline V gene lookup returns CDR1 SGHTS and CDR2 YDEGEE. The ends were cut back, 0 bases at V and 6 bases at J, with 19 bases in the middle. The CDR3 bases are TGTGCCAGCAGCTTGGTAAACTACACGGCCCCTGAGGCCAACGTCCTGACTTTC. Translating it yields CASSLVNYTAPEANVLTF.

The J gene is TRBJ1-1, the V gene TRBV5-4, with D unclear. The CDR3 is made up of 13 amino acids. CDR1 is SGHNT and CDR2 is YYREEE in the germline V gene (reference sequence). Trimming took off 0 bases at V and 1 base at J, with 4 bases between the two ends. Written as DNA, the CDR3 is TGTGCCAGCAGCTTGGATCCGAACACTGAAGCTTTCTTT. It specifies CASSLDPNTEAFF.

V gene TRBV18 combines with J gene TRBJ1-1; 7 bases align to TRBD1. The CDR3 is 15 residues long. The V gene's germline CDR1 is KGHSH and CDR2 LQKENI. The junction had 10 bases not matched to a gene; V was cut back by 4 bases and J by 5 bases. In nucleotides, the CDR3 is TGTGCCAGCTCACTTTTACAGGGGAAAGGGACTGAAGCTTTCTTT. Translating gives CASSLLQGKGTEAFF.

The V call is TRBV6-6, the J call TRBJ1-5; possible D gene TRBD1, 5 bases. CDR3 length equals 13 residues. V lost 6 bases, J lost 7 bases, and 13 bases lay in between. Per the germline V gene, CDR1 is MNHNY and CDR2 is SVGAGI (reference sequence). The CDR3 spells CASSPGKGQPQHF. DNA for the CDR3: TGTGCCAGCAGCCCCGGGAAGGGGCAGCCCCAGCATTTT.

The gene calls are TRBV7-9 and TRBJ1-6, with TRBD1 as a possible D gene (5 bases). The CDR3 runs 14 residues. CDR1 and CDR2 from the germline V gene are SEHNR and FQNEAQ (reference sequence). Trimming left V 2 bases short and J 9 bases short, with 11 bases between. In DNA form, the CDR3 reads TGTGCCAGCAGCTTATGGGGCACGGGTTCACCCCTCCACTTT. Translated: CASSLWGTGSPLHF.

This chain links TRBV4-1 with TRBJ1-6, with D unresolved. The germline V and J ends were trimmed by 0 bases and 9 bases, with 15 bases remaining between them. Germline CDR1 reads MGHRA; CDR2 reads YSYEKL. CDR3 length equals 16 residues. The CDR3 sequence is CASSQDENVSISPLHF. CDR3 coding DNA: TGCGCCAGCAGCCAAGATGAAAACGTGTCGATTTCACCCCTCCACTTT.

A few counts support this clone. Written as DNA, the CDR3 is TGTGCCAGCAGCGTAGATCAAGGCGGAACCGGGGAGCTGTTTTTT. Translation: CASSVDQGGTGELFF. The chain couples TRBV9 to TRBJ2-2; D is unclear. The CDR3 sequence is 15 residues long. Germline CDR1 is SGDLS and CDR2 is YYNGEE. Trimming removed 0 bases at V and 5 bases at J, with 11 bases between.

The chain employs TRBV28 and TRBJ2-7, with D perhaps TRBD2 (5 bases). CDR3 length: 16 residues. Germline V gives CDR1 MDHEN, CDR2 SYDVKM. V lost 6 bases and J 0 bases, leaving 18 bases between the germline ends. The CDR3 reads CASRARGTRSSYEQYF. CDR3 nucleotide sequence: TGTGCCAGCAGGGCCCGAGGTACTAGAAGCTCCTACGAGCAGTACTTC. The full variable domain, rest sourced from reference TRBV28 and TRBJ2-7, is DVKVTQSSRYLVKRTGEKVFLECVQDMDHENMFWYRQDPGLGLRLIYFSYDVKMKEKGDIPEGYSVSREKKERFSLILESASTNQTSMYLCASRARGTRSSYEQYFGPGTRLTVT.